This T cell receptor beta chain came from a study of response to subunit inactivated influenza vaccine. This clonotype has just a few counts. Antigen: not known. CDR3 length equals 11 residues. Trimming cost V 7 bases and J 4 bases, with 5 bases left between them. Germline V gives CDR1 MNHEY, CDR2 SVGAGI. Study conclusions and caveats: T cells newly recruited by each seasonal influenza vaccination are few, the authors suggested.

TCRdb redid the calling of the RT-PCR reads with MiXCR, one entry per CDR3 protein. Here the sample spans some 640,000 distinct CDR3 sequences, roughly 14% being singletons. The chain has TRBV6-5 and TRBJ1-3; D unclear. The clonotype comes from a man aged 45-65 years who received an inactivated influenza vaccine. The specimen comprised PBMCs from blood, sampled 14 to 15 days before vaccination. The CDR3 nucleotides read TGTGCCAGCATTGTCGGAAACACCATATATTTT. It yields the protein CASIVGNTIYF.